Only a few counts were recorded for the clone carrying this T cell receptor (beta chain). Its matching antigen is unknown. In germline, CDR1 is MDHEN, CDR2 SYDVKM. This CDR3 is built from 16 residues. V shed 7 bases and J 1 base; nucleotides not matched to a gene: 12. The data derive from a study of cytomegalovirus exposure and HLA in healthy donors. Study context: Roughly four fifths of around 400 genotyped donors fell in the Caucasian-associated ancestry cluster.

Study outcomes and limitations: What a later analysis showed was that several of the most significant clusters appeared linked to common viral pathogens.

A multiplex PCR was run with 60 Vbeta primers and 13 Jbeta primers. Profiled with immunoSEQ multiplex PCR; TCRdb holds only in-frame clones, not every one. Here the sample spans fewer than 300,000 clones, 80% being singletons. The chain uses TRBV28 and TRBJ2-7, with 8 nucleotides matching TRBD2. This receptor was identified in a girl aged 2-10 years in good health and CMV-seronegative. The sequencing input was PBMCs. The CDR3 DNA reads as TGTGCCAGCACCCCTGGGGGGGCGGGAGGTTCCTACGAGCAGTACTTC. Protein: CASTPGGAGGSYEQYF.